This T cell receptor (beta chain) was retrieved from a study of T cells in localized non-small cell lung cancer. Comment on this clone: Its antigen is undetermined.

Assay used: immunoSEQ multiplex PCR; TCRdb lists only in-frame clones, some missing. The sample has 900 to 1,000 clones; about a fifth are singletons. Study-level findings and limits: Longer overall survival was associated with a higher density of T cells in the blood. The study detected a median approximately 57 of the top 100 tumor clones in adjacent lung. The tumor had only one region sequenced, so heterogeneity remains possible.

V dropped 6 bases and J dropped 1 base, with 15 bases sitting between them. Germline V gene sequence: CDR1 SGHNT, CDR2 YENEEA. This CDR3 comprises 16 residues. The sample consisted of normal lung tissue next to the tumor, taken before any cancer treatment. The chain has TRBV11-3 and TRBJ1-4; the D is unclear. The TCR originated in an older male donor with stage II squamous cell lung carcinoma. CDR3 loop: CASRGSTTETNEKLFF. CDR3 nucleotides: TGTGCCAGCAGGGGTTCGACGACGGAAACTAATGAAAAACTGTTTTTT.